Listed below are T cell receptor beta chains from one sample, sequenced in a study of response to subunit inactivated influenza vaccine. Each CDR3 protein is one row after TCRdb ran MiXCR on the RT-PCR reads. The repertoire includes 200,000 to 300,000 distinct CDR3 sequences, 12% of them detected once, and 7.8% sits in the top ten. The specimen was non-naive T cells sorted from PBMCs, collected approximately 15 days before vaccination. The origin of the receptors is a man aged 50-60 years who received an inactivated influenza vaccine. Each CDR3 is given with its conserved first and last residue. A D gene is named only where the DNA matches it firmly. The size entry is marked missing in some rows and otherwise reads once, few, many or a size class.

clone size	V gene	D gene	J gene	CDR3 DNA	CDR3 protein
few	TRBV3-1	NA	TRBJ1-4	TGTGCCAGCAGCCAAGAAGGGCACCCAACTAATGAAAAACTGTTTTTT	CASSQEGHPTNEKLFF
NA	TRBV7-2	NA	TRBJ2-1	TGTGCCAGCAGCGTGGACTACCGGAGCTACAATGAGCAGTTCTTC	CASSVDYRSYNEQFF
few	TRBV7-9	NA	TRBJ2-1	TGTGCCAGCAGCTTCTCTATCAGGGAGCAGTTCTTC	CASSFSIREQFF
many	TRBV7-2	TRBD2	TRBJ2-7	TGTGCCAGCAGCTGGGCCGGACTAGACTACGAGCAGTACTTC	CASSWAGLDYEQYF
few	TRBV7-9	NA	TRBJ1-2	TGTGCCAGCAGCTTATCGGGGGTAGCCAACTATGGCTACACCTTC	CASSLSGVANYGYTF
NA	TRBV3-1	NA	TRBJ2-7	TGTGCCAGCAGCCAAGATAATCCGGGGGCCTACGAGCAGTACTTC	CASSQDNPGAYEQYF
medium-sized	TRBV12-3/TRBV12-4	NA	TRBJ1-6	TGTGCCAGCAGTTTATCGGGACCGAATAATTCACCCCTCCACTTT	CASSLSGPNNSPLHF
NA	TRBV20-1	NA	TRBJ2-2	TGCGGTGCTAGAAGGGGGGGCCTTAACACCGGGGAGCTGTTTTTT	CGARRGGLNTGELFF
NA	TRBV28	TRBD1	TRBJ1-6	TGTGCCAGCGGGACCGGGACAGATTCACCCCTCCACTTT	CASGTGTDSPLHF
NA	TRBV10-3	NA	TRBJ2-5	TGTGCCACCCGGGCCAACCAAGAGACCCAGTACTTC	CATRANQETQYF
NA	TRBV16	TRBD2	TRBJ2-7	TGTGCCAGCAGTCTCCCGGCGGGGGAGAGCTCCTACGAGCAGTACTTC	CASSLPAGESSYEQYF
NA	TRBV5-6	TRBD1	TRBJ2-3	TGTGCCAGCAGATTAGGGACAGGGATAGCAGATACGCAGTATTTT	CASRLGTGIADTQYF